Described below is a single T cell receptor beta chain sequence and its context. Its target antigen remains unknown. Within one base of it there is no much larger clone, and no base qualities were kept. Donors formed part of the validation cohort, which comprised approximately 130 subjects and was distinct from the first cohort of 670 or so subjects. The data stem from a study of cytomegalovirus exposure and HLA in healthy donors (dated by TCRdb to 2015 to 2018). A note on the overall study: A later analysis indicated that the 100 to 150 validation repertoires were generated on the platform also employed for the approximately 700 repertoires of the first cohort. The study aimed to test whether signatures of past pathogen exposure could be identified by cataloging public T cell receptors. A separate validation cohort of about 110 different subjects was used in addition to the roughly 620-subject first cohort. High-throughput TCR immunosequencing, statistical association of individual TCRs with disease status, and machine learning were combined to predict cytomegalovirus infection status. Paper-wide results and their limitations: Cytomegalovirus status was reported to be diagnosed by the classifier with high specificity and sensitivity in both the original and validation cohorts. In vitro tests confirmed that a few of the cytomegalovirus-associated TCR beta chains recognize cytomegalovirus antigens. A later analysis had no HLA typing for the validation cohort, so co-occurrence there was scored across all 130 or so repertoires. The study listed 170 or so TCR beta chains as associated with cytomegalovirus. Most TCR sequences were seen in very few donors, while some public TCRs were found in many individuals. The authors suggested that the approach could potentially be extended to other disease states and immunological phenotypes. A later analysis found that TCRs clustered in the first cohort also tended to co-occur in the roughly 120 validation repertoires, with approximately 95% of cluster scores above 0.

The library relied on the immunoSEQ multiplex PCR assay. On the study's bioinformatics: To diagnose cytomegalovirus status from the catalog of TCR beta chain sequences, a statistical classification framework was built. This immuneACCESS table, as held by TCRdb, lists in-frame sequences with V and J called but not all clones. Of the missing ones, under half trace to an unresolved V gene in checked studies; the others have no known cause. The V and J calls and the clone size are those of that table, but D and trimming were determined from the DNA. Present in this sample are about 130,000 clones, 82% of which were seen just once. 25% to 30% of the sample belongs to the ten largest clones. CDR3 length: 19 amino acids, cysteine to phenylalanine. Only the CDR3 portion is preserved as DNA: 57 bases, with reading frame beginning at the first base. The germline V gene (reference sequence) sets CDR1 to LNHNV and CDR2 to YYDKDF. At the junction V is shortened by 6 bases and J by 1 base; bases outside the gene matches: 16.

Sequencing was performed on PBMCs. The TCR was taken from a man between 25 and 39 years old in good health and CMV-seropositive. This chain joins TRBV15 to TRBJ1-1; 11 central bases correspond to TRBD1. The CDR3 has the sequence CATRDTGTGGLWGNTEAFF. The DNA is as follows: TGTGCCACCAGAGATACCGGGACAGGGGGATTATGGGGGAACACTGAAGCTTTCTTT.